This T cell receptor (beta chain) was profiled in a study of T cells after yellow fever vaccination (dated by TCRdb to between 2018 and 2021). General notes on the study: The SMART-Seq v4 Ultra Low Input RNA kit was used to prepare libraries from fractions with low cell numbers. Two healthy male donors, one aged 18 to 30 and one aged 30 to 40 years, made up the cohort. Bulk PBMC replicates and cell subsets were isolated from blood drawn at multiple timepoints before and after both primary and secondary immunization. To track T-cell clones before and after primary and booster YFV17D yellow fever vaccination, bulk TCR alpha and beta repertoires were sequenced longitudinally. The research as a whole found: Computational filtering was required because FACS-sorted repertoires could contain abundant contaminating clonotypes from the bulk population. A small share of clonotypes occurred in both CD4 and CD8 compartments, likely arising from convergent recombination. Most clones expanded after primary vaccination (about 95% of CD4 and 80% to 90% of CD8) were re-detected after the booster, suggesting that broad memory maintenance occurred. Compared with the primary T-cell response, the secondary T-cell response was weaker but faster, peaking on day 5 rather than day 15. Only two donors were included in the study, so the extent to which the findings can be generalized is limited.

This clonotype was seen only a few times. Its antigen has not been determined. No base quality values were provided; no much bigger clone lies one nucleotide off. Taken from the germline V gene (reference sequence), the CDR1 and CDR2 loops are MNHNY and SVGAGI. From the cysteine up to the phenylalanine, the CDR3 has a length of 12 residues. Only the CDR3 region is kept as DNA, spanning 36 bases read in frame from base 1. Cut back by 3 bases and 7 bases, the V and J ends lie 9 bases apart. In light of the paper, this sample's treatment or condition label describes: live attenuated yellow fever vaccine strain. At each blood-draw timepoint, two biological replicates of bulk PBMCs were collected. PBMCs were isolated from peripheral blood using a standard Ficoll-Paque protocol. TriZol was used to extract RNA from bulk PBMCs, CD4 and CD8 fractions, and dextramer-positive and dextramer-negative fractions.

TCR cDNA was made using 5'RACE template switching, a step that added a universal primer site and unique molecular identifiers. Priming of cDNA synthesis was performed from both the TCR alpha and TCR beta constant segments. Two PCR steps were used to amplify libraries, with sample barcodes and sequencing adapters being added in the second step. Libraries were sequenced on Illumina HiSeq 2500 (2x100 bp) or NovaSeq (2x150 bp). In the source study's methods: MIGEC was used to demultiplex reads and collapse the reads into UMI consensus sequences, and MiXCR was used for V(D)J alignment. Vaccine-responding clonotypes were defined with edgeR using replicate PBMC samples, requiring FDR below 0.01 and a log2 fold change above 5 up to day 15. CD4 or CD8 identity was assigned to each bulk clonotype according to whether the clonotype was present at higher abundance in the sequenced CD4 repertoire or the sequenced CD8 repertoire. TCRdb ran its own pipeline on the public reads, namely fastp trimming at Q25 and MiXCR clone calling, and kept in-frame beta chains. Each record represents a unique CDR3 protein, reported with the most common genes and DNA among its rows. The V and J calls here are based on TCRdb, not the publication. Within this sample are about 630,000 distinct CDR3 sequences, with about 12% of them counted one time only. 15% of the sample is taken by the ten largest.

The source of this sequence is a man between 25 and 39 years old who received the YFV17D yellow fever vaccine. The rearrangement joined TRBV6-6 to TRBJ1-2; perhaps TRBD1 is the D gene, with 5 bases matching. The sample here was PBMCs, taken on the day of the yellow fever booster vaccination. The bases are TGTGCCAGCAGTTATGGGGCCAGTGGCTACACCTTC. Translated, this is CASSYGASGYTF.